What follows are 7 T cell receptor beta chains derived from one specimen sequenced in a study of STAT3 mutations in large granular lymphocyte leukemia. Study results and limitations: Every T-LGLL patient had at least one immunodominant TCRbeta clonotype.

No cognate antigen is known for these TCRs. Profiling relied on immunoSEQ multiplex PCR, and the TCRdb table lists in-frame clones only, not all of them. Of under 15,000 clones detected, 90% appear once; the ten largest clones hold approximately 35%. Sequences were obtained from peripheral blood mononuclear cells. All receptors derive from a man between 40 and 49 years old with T-cell large granular lymphocyte leukemia. Some clones in this sample may be carry-over from other donors' samples.

The rearrangement links TRBV29-1 to TRBJ2-2, with TRBD2 matching over 16 bases. The CDR3 loop spans 17 amino acids. The germline gives CDR1 SQVTM, CDR2 ANQGSEA. The V and J ends lost 3 bases and 3 bases, in that order; junction bases with no gene match: 4. CDR3 residues: CSVEGLAGGLDTGELFF. The CDR3 DNA reads as TGCAGCGTTGAGGGACTAGCGGGGGGGCTCGACACCGGGGAGCTGTTTTTT.

The chain carries TRBV10-3 and TRBJ1-4; D is perhaps TRBD1 (6 bases). Germline V lookup: CDR1 ENHRY, CDR2 SYGVKD. The length of the CDR3 is 12 residues. Trimming pared 9 bases from V and 6 bases from J, leaving 11 bases between. CDR3: CAIQDSDEKLFF. The CDR3 DNA reads TGTGCCATTCAGGACAGCGATGAAAAACTGTTTTTT.

On this clone: This sample includes further DNA sequences coding for the same CDR3. This sequence joins TRBV18 and TRBJ2-7; D possibly corresponds to TRBD2 (7 bases). Trimming cost V 0 bases and J 2 bases, with 11 bases left between them. CDR3 length: 15 amino acids. Germline assignment: CDR1 KGHSH and CDR2 LQKENI. The CDR3 coding sequence is TGTGCCAGCTCACCACCGGCGGGGGCAGCCTACGAGCAGTACTTC. This gives the protein CASSPPAGAAYEQYF. The complete variable domain, with remaining parts taken from reference TRBV18 and TRBJ2-7, reads NAGVMQNPRHLVRRRGQEARLRCSPMKGHSHVYWYRQLPEEGLKFMVYLQKENIIDESGMPKERFSAEFPKEGPSILRIQQVVRGDSAAYFCASSPPAGAAYEQYFGPGTRLTVT.

The rearrangement uses TRBV9 and TRBJ2-7; 8 bases are shared with TRBD1. The CDR3 sequence is 16 residues long. The ends lost 0 bases at V and 0 bases at J; junction bases unmatched: 5. Germline V gene data show CDR1 as SGDLS and CDR2 as YYNGEE. The CDR3 nucleotides read TGTGCCAGCAGCGTAGGGGGACAGGCGCCCTCCTACGAGCAGTACTTC. It codes for CASSVGGQAPSYEQYF.

The chain uses TRBV30 and TRBJ2-1, with 7 bases that match TRBD2. Germline trimming cut 2 bases from V and 12 bases from J; bases unmatched to any gene: 7. CDR1 GTSNPN and CDR2 SVGIG come from the germline V gene (reference sequence). The CDR3 sequence is 12 residues long. This CDR3 reads CAWSHGGRVQFF. The CDR3 DNA is TGTGCCTGGAGTCACGGGGGGAGGGTGCAGTTCTTC.

This clone was seen a handful of times. The gene calls are TRBV7-9 and TRBJ2-7, with D uncertain. Germline-derived CDR1 and CDR2 are SEHNR and FQNEAQ (reference sequence). The CDR3 consists of 12 residues. V was pared by 2 bases and J by 3 bases, with 5 bases between. The CDR3 is CASSLPYYEQYF. The CDR3 nucleotides are TGTGCCAGCAGCTTACCGTACTACGAGCAGTACTTC.

This clone was seen once. The chain has TRBV30 and TRBJ1-1, with a possible D match to TRBD1 (5 bases). The germline CDR1 and CDR2 sequences are GTSNPN and SVGIG (reference sequence). The CDR3 loop spans 11 amino acids. Between the trimmed V and J ends, which lost 0 bases and 10 bases, there was a span of 9 bases. The CDR3 loop is CAWSVGDAAFF. CDR3 DNA sequence: TGTGCCTGGAGTGTGGGGGACGCAGCTTTCTTT.